The clone carrying this TCR beta chain was counted a few times. Antigen specificity is unknown. This may come from a read error, since a much larger clone is one base off. Generated by immunoSEQ multiplex PCR, the TCRdb table keeps only in-frame clones and is missing some. The sample yields roughly 1,000,000 clones, approximately 78% seen once. The data were taken from a study of shared clonotypes between healthy human individuals. Looking at the study overall: Each donor contributed plates that comprised three CD4 naive, three CD4 memory, two CD8 naive and one CD8 memory. General study points: For sorted subsets, rarefaction showed incomplete sequencing despite large depth. The study found lower generation probabilities in non-shared clonotypes than in those shared by all four donors.

This CDR3 is built from 15 residues. With V trimmed by 4 bases and J by 6 bases, 3 bases remained unmatched. The germline V gene encodes CDR1 SGHDN and CDR2 FVKESK. Sequenced input: memory CD4+ T cells from PBMCs. Subset noted: CD45RA-negative fraction. The clonotype comes from a man between 18 and 35 years old in good health. Some clones in this sample may be carry-over from other donors' samples. The V and J genes are TRBV14 and TRBJ2-1, with TRBD2 identical over 13 bases. This chain's CDR3 is CASSPLAGGPNEQFF. Here the CDR3 DNA reads TGTGCCAGCAGCCCACTAGCGGGAGGGCCCAATGAGCAGTTCTTC.